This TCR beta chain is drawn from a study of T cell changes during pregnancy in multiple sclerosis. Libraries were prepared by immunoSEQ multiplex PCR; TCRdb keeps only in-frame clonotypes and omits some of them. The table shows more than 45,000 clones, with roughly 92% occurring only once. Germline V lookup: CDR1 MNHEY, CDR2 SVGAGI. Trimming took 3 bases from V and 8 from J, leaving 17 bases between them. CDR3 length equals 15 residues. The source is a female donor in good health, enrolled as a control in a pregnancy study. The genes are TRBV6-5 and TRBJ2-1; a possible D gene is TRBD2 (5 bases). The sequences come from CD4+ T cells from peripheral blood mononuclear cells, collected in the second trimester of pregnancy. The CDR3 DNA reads TGTGCCAGCAGTTATTCGGCGGGCCCTCTCCATGAGCAGTTCTTC. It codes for CASSYSAGPLHEQFF.